This entry concerns a single TCR beta chain. Per the original methods: The assay estimated nucleated cells by amplifying reference gene primers. Method: immunoSEQ multiplex PCR; TCRdb's copy keeps in-frame clones and lacks some. The V and J calls and clone size were taken over from that table, and D and trimming were inferred from the DNA. The table lists just under 50,000 clones, about 82% of them singletons. These data come from a study of blood T cell repertoires in COVID-19. The sequencing sample was made of peripheral blood. The TCR comes from a human donor in a cohort sampled during active COVID-19.

CDR3: CAISEKASGVYNEQFF. CDR3 coding DNA: TGTGCCATCAGTGAAAAGGCTAGCGGGGTCTACAATGAGCAGTTCTTC. The rearrangement joins TRBV10-3 to TRBJ2-1; 9 bases line up with TRBD2. Losses at the gene ends were 3 bases for V and 3 bases for J; bases not matched to a gene: 6. Germline CDR1 is ENHRY and CDR2 is SYGVKD. The CDR3 is 16 amino acids.